The 11 T cell receptor beta chains below come from one sample, sequenced in a study of blood T cells in healthy people across ages. Through a sample-barcoded 5' primer and a J-beta primer mix, a second PCR was run for roughly 7 to 11 cycles. Each CDR3 protein gets one entry after TCRdb re-called the 5' RACE reads with MiXCR. The table lists about 1.1 million distinct CDR3 sequences, more than 30% of them singletons. The specimen was blood. These receptors all stem from a man between 18 and 35 years old in good health.

Details on this clonotype: The junction does not match germline at one end; this may be a read error. The chain recombines TRBV6-5 with TRBJ2-1; D may be TRBD2 (6 bases). The CDR3 runs to 16 residues. Germline lookup yields CDR1 MNHEY and CDR2 SVGAGI. CDR3 in DNA: TGTGCCAACAGTTCCCCGGGACTTCGCGCTTTCAGTGAGCAGTTCTTC. It specifies CANSSPGLRAFSEQFF.

This clonotype appeared a few times. The CDR3 nucleotides read TGTGCCATCGGGTCCGGCCCCACGCCGGATACGCAGTATTTT. This encodes CAIGSGPTPDTQYF. The rearrangement uses TRBV10-3 and TRBJ2-3; D is undetermined. The germline CDR1 and CDR2 sequences are ENHRY and SYGVKD. V was pared by 8 bases and J by 6 bases, with 18 bases between. The CDR3 length is 14 residues.

V usage is TRBV9 and J usage is TRBJ2-5; TRBD1 or TRBD2 may be the D gene (6 bases each). From germline, CDR1 is SGDLS and CDR2 YYNGEE. V lost 5 bases to trimming and J lost 3 bases, with 17 bases between them. CDR3 length: 15 amino acids. The CDR3 nucleotides read TGTGCCAGCAGTGCCGGGGGCAGGCGAGAAGAGACCCAGTACTTC. Translation: CASSAGGRREETQYF.

Only a few counts were recorded for this clonotype. V and J are TRBV5-6 and TRBJ1-5, with D perhaps matching TRBD1 (6 bases). V was shortened by 2 bases and J by 7 bases, with 19 bases between the two germline ends. Germline assignment: CDR1 SGHDT and CDR2 YYEEEE. This CDR3 comprises 16 residues. The CDR3 region is CASSFGPYRVDQPQHF. CDR3 in DNA: TGTGCCAGCAGCTTTGGGCCATACAGGGTGGACCAGCCCCAGCATTTT.

As regards this clonotype: This may be a read error: a much more frequent sequence differs by one nucleotide. The genes are TRBV7-2 and TRBJ2-7; 7 positions match TRBD2. The CDR3 has 15 amino acids. Germline CDR1 reads SGHTA; CDR2 reads FQGNSA. This CDR3 reads CACSLNRGVGYEQYF. The CDR3, as DNA: TGTGCCTGCAGCTTAAATCGGGGGGTGGGTTACGAGCAGTACTTC.

The V gene is TRBV4-2, the J gene TRBJ2-5, with D possibly being TRBD1 or TRBD2 (5 bases each). The J call may be incorrect, as the DNA end agrees better with TRBJ2-7. The CDR3 extends over 16 amino acids. CDR1 and CDR2 from the germline V gene are LGHNA and YNFKEQ. CDR3 residues: CASSQDRGVRPYEQYF. The CDR3 coding sequence is TGTGCCAGCAGCCAAGATCGAGGGGTCCGCCCCTACGAGCAGTACTTC.

The chain has TRBV12-5 and TRBJ1-1, with D perhaps matching TRBD1 (5 bases). V lost 7 bases to trimming and J lost 1 base, with 16 bases between them. Germline CDR1 reads LGHNT; CDR2 reads FRNRAP. There are 15 residues in the CDR3. The CDR3 DNA reads TGTGCTAGTGCCGGACCATCAGGGAAGAACACTGAAGCTTTCTTT. This sequence encodes CASAGPSGKNTEAFF.

This clonotype was seen at least ten times. Compared with germline, one end of the junction differs, possibly owing to a read error. This sequence joins TRBV27 and TRBJ2-1, with D possibly matching TRBD2 (6 bases). This CDR3 has 16 residues. The germline V gene encodes CDR1 MNHEY and CDR2 SMNVEV (reference sequence). The CDR3 bases are TGTGCCAGCAGCTTATACGGGGGAAGCTCCTACAATGAGCAGTTCTTC. As protein: CASSLYGGSSYNEQFF.

The V call is TRBV6-2 or TRBV6-3, the J call TRBJ1-1; D gene uncertain. Per the germline V gene, CDR1 is MNHEY and CDR2 is SVGEGT. The CDR3 totals 16 residues. With 2 bases removed from V and 0 bases from J, the gap between germline ends came to 13 bases. CDR3 sequence (DNA): TGTGCCAGCAGTTACCCTTCCGGAGCTCTGAACACTGAAGCTTTCTTT. Amino acids: CASSYPSGALNTEAFF.

J is TRBJ1-4 and V is TRBV4-2; D might be TRBD1 (5 bases). Per germline, CDR1 LGHNA and CDR2 YNFKEQ. Trimming removed 7 bases from V and 8 bases from J, with 23 bases in between. The CDR3 has 16 residues. CDR3 amino acids: CASTQDPGPPLEKLFF. CDR3 sequence (DNA): TGTGCCAGCACTCAAGATCCGGGACCGCCCCTCGAAAAACTGTTTTTT.

The chain recombines TRBV27 with TRBJ1-5; D gene unclear. The length of the CDR3 is 16 residues. Trimming pared 2 bases from V and 0 bases from J, leaving 11 bases between. Germline V gene data show CDR1 as MNHEY and CDR2 as SMNVEV (reference sequence). The CDR3 sequence: CASSLRSGFSNQPQHF. CDR3 nucleotides: TGTGCCAGCAGTTTAAGGTCCGGATTTAGCAATCAGCCCCAGCATTTT.